This note documents a single TCR beta chain sequence. The data are from a study of blood T cell repertoires in COVID-19. Study details: Whether acute or convalescent, the COVID-19 samples came from the United States, Italy and Spain. T cells, B-cell-depleted T cells, or PBMCs supplied cDNA or gDNA.

Germline CDR1 ENHRY, CDR2 SYGVKD. This CDR3 contains 14 residues. V lost 4 bases and J 5 bases, leaving 14 bases between the germline ends. Authors' data handling: The assay estimated nucleated cells by amplifying reference gene primers. Repertoires were generated with immunoSEQ multiplex PCR, while TCRdb's copy carries only in-frame clones and drops some. Clone size and V and J calls were adopted from that table, with D and trimming inferred from the DNA. The sample lists a few hundred thousand clones; 88% were seen once. Seattle patients were enrolled during active infection and followed longitudinally.

The material sequenced was peripheral blood. This TCR was recovered from a woman aged 25 to 39 with COVID-19, enrolled during active disease. The chain carries TRBV10-3 and TRBJ1-1; tentatively, D is TRBD1 (6 bases). Written as DNA, the CDR3 is TGTGCCATCAGTGTAACAGGGTTGGGAACTGAAGCTTTCTTT. Amino acid sequence: CAISVTGLGTEAFF.